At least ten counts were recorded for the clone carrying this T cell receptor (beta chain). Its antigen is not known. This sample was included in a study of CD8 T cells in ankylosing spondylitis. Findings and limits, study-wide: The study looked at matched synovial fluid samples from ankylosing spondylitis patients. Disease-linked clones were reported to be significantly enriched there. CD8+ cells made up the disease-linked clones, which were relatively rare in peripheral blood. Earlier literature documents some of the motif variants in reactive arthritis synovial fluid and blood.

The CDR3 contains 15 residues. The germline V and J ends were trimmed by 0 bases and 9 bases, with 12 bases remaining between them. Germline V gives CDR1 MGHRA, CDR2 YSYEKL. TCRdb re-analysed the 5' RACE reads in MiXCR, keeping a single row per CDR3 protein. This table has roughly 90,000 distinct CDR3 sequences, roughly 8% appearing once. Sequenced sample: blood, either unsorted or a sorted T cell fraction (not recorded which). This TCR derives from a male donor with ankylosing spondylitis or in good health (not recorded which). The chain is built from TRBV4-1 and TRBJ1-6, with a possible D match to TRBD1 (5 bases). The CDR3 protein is CASSQEGREVSPLHF. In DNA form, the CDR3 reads TGCGCCAGCAGCCAAGAGGGCAGGGAAGTTTCACCCCTCCACTTT.